One TCR beta chain is described in this entry. This sample was taken from a study of blood T cell repertoires in COVID-19. As handled by the study authors: The authors estimated nucleated cell counts from reference gene primer amplification. Assay used: immunoSEQ multiplex PCR; TCRdb lists only in-frame clones, some missing. For V, J and clone size, that table is used; D and trimming come from the DNA. The data show 200,000 to 250,000 clones, about 88% seen once. Seattle cases were enrolled at active infection and followed longitudinally. Trimming removed 0 bases from V and 1 base from J, with 10 bases in between. The germline CDR1 and CDR2 sequences are SGHAT and FQNNGV. CDR3 length: 15 amino acids.

Sequenced input: peripheral blood. This chain links TRBV11-2 with TRBJ2-7; tentative D call: TRBD1 (5 bases). This clonotype was sampled from a woman in her 50s with COVID-19, enrolled during active disease. The CDR3 DNA reads as TGTGCCAGCAGCTTAGATCGGGCAGGGTCCTACGAGCAGTACTTC. As protein: CASSLDRAGSYEQYF.